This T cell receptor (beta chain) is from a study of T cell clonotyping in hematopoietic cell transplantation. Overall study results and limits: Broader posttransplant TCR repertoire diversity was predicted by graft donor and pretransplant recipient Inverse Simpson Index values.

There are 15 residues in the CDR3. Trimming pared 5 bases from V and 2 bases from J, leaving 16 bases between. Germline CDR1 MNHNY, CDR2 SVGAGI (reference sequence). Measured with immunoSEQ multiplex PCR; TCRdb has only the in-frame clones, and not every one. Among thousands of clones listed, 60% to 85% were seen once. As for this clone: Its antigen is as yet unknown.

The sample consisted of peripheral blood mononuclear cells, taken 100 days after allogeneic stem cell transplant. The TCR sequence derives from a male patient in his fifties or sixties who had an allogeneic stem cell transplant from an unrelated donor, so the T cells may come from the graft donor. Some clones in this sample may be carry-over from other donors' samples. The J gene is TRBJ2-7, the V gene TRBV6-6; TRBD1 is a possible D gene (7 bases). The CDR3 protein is CASSRGQGGPYEQYF. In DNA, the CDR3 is TGTGCCAGCAGTCGAGGTCAGGGGGGTCCCTACGAGCAGTACTTC.